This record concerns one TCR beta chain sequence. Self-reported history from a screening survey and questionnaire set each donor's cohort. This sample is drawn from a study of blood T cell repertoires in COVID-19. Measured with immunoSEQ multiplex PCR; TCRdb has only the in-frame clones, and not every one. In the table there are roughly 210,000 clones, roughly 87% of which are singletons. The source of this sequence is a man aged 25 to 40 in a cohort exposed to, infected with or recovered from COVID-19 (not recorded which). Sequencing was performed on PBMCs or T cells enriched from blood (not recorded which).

CDR3 loop: CASSVPRADNEKLFF. CDR3 in DNA: TGTGCCAGCAGTGTGCCGAGGGCGGATAATGAAAAACTGTTTTTT. The rearrangement uses TRBV28 and TRBJ1-4; D gene unclear. The germline CDR1 and CDR2 sequences are MDHEN and SYDVKM. CDR3 size: 15 residues. The V end was cut by 5 bases, the J end by 4 bases, with 14 bases between.